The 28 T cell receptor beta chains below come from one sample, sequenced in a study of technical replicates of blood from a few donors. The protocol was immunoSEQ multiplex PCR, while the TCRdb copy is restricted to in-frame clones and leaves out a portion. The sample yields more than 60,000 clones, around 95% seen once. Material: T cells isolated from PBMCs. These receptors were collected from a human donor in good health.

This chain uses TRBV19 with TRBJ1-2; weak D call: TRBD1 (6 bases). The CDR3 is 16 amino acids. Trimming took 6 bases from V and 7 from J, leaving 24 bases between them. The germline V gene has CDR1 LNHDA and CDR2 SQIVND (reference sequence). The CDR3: CASRGHLLEEWVGYTF. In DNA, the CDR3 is TGTGCCAGTAGGGGACACCTCCTTGAGGAATGGGTTGGCTACACCTTC.

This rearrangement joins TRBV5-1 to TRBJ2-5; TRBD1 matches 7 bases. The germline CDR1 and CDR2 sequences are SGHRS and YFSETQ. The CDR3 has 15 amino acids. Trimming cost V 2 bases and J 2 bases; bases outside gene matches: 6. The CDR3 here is CASSLYGTEQETQYF. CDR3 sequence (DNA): TGCGCCAGCAGCTTATACGGGACAGAGCAAGAGACCCAGTACTTC.

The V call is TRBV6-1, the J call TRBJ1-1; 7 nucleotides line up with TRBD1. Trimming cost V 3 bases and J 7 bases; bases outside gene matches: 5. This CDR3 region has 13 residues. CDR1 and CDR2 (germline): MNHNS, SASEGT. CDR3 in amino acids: CASSDNRDSEAFF. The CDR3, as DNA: TGTGCCAGCAGTGACAACCGGGACAGTGAAGCTTTCTTT.

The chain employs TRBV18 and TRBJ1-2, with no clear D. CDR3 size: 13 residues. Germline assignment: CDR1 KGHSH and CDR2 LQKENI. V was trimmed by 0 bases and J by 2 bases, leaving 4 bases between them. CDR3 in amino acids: CASSPPSNYGYTF. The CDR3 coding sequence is TGTGCCAGCTCACCACCATCGAACTATGGCTACACCTTC.

CDR3 amino acids: CASSPGTSGTGELFF. The CDR3 coding sequence is TGTGCCAGCAGCCCCGGGACTAGCGGCACCGGGGAGCTGTTTTTT. The rearrangement links TRBV9 to TRBJ2-2, with 11 bases lining up with TRBD2. This CDR3 has 15 amino acids. Trimming took 4 bases from V and 4 from J; bases not matched to a gene: 3. Germline V lookup: CDR1 SGDLS, CDR2 YYNGEE.

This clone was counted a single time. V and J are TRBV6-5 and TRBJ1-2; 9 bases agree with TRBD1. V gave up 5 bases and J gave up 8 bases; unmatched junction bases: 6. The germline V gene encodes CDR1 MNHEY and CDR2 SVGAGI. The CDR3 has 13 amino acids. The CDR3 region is CASSPDRGGGYTF. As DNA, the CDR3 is TGTGCCAGCAGTCCGGACAGGGGAGGGGGCTACACCTTC.

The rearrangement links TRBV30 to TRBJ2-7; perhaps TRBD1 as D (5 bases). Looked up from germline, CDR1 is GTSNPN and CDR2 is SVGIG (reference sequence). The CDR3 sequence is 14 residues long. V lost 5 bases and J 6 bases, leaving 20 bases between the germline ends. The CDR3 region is CAWSPGFLKGEQYF. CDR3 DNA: TGTGCCTGGTCGCCAGGGTTTCTAAAAGGCGAGCAGTACTTC.

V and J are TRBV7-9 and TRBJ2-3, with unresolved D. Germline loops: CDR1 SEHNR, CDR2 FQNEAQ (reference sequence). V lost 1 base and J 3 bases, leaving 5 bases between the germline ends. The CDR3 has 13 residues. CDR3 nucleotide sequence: TGTGCCAGCAGCTTAGGCGGTACAGATACGCAGTATTTT. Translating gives CASSLGGTDTQYF.

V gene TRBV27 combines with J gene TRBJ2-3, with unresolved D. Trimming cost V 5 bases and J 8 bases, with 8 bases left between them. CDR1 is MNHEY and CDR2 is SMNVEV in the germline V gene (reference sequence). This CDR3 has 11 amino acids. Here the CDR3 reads CASSHSATQYF. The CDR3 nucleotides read TGTGCCAGCAGTCATAGTGCTACGCAGTATTTT.

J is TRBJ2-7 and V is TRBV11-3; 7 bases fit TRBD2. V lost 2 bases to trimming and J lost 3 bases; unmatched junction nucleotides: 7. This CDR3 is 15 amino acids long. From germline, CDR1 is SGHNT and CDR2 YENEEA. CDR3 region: CASSLKGGGDYEQYF. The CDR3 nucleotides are TGTGCCAGCAGCTTAAAGGGCGGGGGAGACTACGAGCAGTACTTC.

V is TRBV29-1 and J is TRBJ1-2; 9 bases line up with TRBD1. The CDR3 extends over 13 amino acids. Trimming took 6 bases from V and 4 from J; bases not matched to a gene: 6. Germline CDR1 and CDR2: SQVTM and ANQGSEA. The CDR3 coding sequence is TGCAGCGTAGTCACAGGGGGCGGCTATGGCTACACCTTC. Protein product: CSVVTGGGYGYTF. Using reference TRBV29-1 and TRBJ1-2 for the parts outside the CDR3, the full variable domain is SAVISQKPSRDICQRGTSLTIQCQVDSQVTMMFWYRQQPGQSLTLIATANQGSEATYESGFVIDKFPISRPNLTFSTLTVSNMSPEDSSIYLCSVVTGGGYGYTFGSGTRLTVV.

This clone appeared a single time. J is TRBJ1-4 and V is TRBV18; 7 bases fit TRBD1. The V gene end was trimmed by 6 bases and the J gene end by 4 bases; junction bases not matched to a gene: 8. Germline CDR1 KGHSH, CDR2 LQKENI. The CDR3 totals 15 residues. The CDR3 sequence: CASSVGTANNEKLFF. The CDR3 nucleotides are TGTGCCAGCTCCGTCGGGACAGCCAATAATGAAAAACTGTTTTTT.

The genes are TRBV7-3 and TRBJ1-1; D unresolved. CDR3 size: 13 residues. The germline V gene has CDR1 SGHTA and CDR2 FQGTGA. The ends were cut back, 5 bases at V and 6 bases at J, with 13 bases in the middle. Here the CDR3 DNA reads TGTGCCAGCAGCCCGACCGGAGGAGCTGAAGCTTTCTTT. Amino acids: CASSPTGGAEAFF.

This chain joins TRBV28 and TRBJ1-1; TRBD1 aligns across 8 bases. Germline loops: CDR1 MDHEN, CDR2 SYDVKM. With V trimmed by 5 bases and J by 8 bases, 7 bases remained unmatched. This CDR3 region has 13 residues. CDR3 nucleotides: TGTGCCAGCAGTCTGGACAGGGCCATGGAAGCTTTCTTT. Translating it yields CASSLDRAMEAFF.

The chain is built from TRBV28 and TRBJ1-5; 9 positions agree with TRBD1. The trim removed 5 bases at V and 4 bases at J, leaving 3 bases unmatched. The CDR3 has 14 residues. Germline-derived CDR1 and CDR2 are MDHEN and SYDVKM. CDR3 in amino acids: CASSTDRGNQPQHF. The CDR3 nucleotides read TGTGCCAGCAGTACGGACAGGGGAAATCAGCCCCAGCATTTT. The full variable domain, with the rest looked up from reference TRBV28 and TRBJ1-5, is DVKVTQSSRYLVKRTGEKVFLECVQDMDHENMFWYRQDPGLGLRLIYFSYDVKMKEKGDIPEGYSVSREKKERFSLILESASTNQTSMYLCASSTDRGNQPQHFGDGTRLSIL.

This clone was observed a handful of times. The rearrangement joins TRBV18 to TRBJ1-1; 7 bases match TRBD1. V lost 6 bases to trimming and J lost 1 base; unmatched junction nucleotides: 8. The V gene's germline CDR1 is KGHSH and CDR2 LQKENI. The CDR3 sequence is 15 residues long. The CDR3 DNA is TGTGCCAGCTCCCTCACAGGGGATCAGAACACTGAAGCTTTCTTT. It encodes CASSLTGDQNTEAFF. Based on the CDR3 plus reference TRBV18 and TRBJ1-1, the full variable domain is NAGVMQNPRHLVRRRGQEARLRCSPMKGHSHVYWYRQLPEEGLKFMVYLQKENIIDESGMPKERFSAEFPKEGPSILRIQQVVRGDSAAYFCASSLTGDQNTEAFFGQGTRLTVV.

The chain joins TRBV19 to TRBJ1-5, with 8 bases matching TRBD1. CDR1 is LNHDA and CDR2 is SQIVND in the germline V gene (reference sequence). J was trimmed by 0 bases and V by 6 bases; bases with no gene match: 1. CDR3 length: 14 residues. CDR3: CASSGQGSNQPQHF. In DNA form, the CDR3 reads TGTGCCAGTAGCGGACAGGGTAGCAATCAGCCCCAGCATTTT.

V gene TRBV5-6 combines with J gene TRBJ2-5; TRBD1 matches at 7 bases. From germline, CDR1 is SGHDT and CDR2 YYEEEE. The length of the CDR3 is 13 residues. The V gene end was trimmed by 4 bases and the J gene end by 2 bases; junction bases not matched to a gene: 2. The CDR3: CASSMGQQETQYF. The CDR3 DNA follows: TGTGCCAGCAGCATGGGACAGCAAGAGACCCAGTACTTC.

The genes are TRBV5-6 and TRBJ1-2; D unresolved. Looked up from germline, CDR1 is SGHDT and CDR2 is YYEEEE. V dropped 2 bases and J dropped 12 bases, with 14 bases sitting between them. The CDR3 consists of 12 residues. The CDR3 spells CASSFPFLSHTF. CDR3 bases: TGTGCCAGCAGCTTCCCCTTCTTAAGCCACACCTTC.

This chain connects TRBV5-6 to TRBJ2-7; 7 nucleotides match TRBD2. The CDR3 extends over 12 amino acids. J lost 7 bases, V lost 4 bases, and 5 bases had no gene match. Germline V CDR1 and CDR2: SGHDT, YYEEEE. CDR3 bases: TGTGCCAGCAGCGCCGGAGCGGGGGAGCAGTACTTC. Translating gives CASSAGAGEQYF.

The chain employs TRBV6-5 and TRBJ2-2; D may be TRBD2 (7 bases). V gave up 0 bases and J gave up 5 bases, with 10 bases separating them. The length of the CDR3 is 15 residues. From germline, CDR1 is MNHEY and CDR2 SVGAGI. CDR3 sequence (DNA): TGTGCCAGCAGTTACTCTAGGGGGGGAACCGGGGAGCTGTTTTTT. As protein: CASSYSRGGTGELFF.

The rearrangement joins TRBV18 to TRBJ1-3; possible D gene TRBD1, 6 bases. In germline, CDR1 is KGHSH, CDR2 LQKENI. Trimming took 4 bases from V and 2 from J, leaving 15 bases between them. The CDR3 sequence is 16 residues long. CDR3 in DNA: TGTGCCAGCTCACAACCGGACAGATTCCCTGGAAACACCATATATTTT. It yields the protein CASSQPDRFPGNTIYF.

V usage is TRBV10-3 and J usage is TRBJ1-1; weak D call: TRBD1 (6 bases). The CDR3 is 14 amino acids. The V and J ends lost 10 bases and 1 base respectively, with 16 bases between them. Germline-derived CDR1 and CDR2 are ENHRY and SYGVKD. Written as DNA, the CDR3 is TGTGCCACTTCCCAGCAACAGGGGAACACTGAAGCTTTCTTT. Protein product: CATSQQQGNTEAFF.

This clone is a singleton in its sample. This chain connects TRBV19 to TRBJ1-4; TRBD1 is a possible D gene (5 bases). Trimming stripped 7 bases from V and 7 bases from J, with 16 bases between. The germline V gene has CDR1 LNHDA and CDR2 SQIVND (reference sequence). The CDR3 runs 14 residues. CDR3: CASMPATGVEKLFF. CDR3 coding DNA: TGTGCCAGTATGCCGGCTACGGGGGTTGAAAAACTGTTTTTT.

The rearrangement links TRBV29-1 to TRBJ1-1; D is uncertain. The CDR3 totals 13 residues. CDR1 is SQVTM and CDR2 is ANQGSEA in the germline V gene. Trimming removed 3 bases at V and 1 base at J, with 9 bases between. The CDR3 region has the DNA TGCAGCGTTGATTCGGGGAGGAACACTGAAGCTTTCTTT. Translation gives CSVDSGRNTEAFF. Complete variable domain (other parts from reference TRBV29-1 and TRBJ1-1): SAVISQKPSRDICQRGTSLTIQCQVDSQVTMMFWYRQQPGQSLTLIATANQGSEATYESGFVIDKFPISRPNLTFSTLTVSNMSPEDSSIYLCSVDSGRNTEAFFGQGTRLTVV.

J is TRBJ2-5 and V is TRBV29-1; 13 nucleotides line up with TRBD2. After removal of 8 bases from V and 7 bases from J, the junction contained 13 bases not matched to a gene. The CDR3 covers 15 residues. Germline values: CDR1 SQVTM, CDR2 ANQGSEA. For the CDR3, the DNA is TGCAGCTCCCGGGACAGGGGACTAGCGGGAAGGACCCAGTACTTC. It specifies CSSRDRGLAGRTQYF.

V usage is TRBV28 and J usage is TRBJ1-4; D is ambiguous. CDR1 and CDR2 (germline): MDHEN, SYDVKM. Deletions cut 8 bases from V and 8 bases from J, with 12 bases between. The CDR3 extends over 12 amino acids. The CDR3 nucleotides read TGTGCCAGCGAGAGGGCGGGGGAAAAACTGTTTTTT. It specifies CASERAGEKLFF.

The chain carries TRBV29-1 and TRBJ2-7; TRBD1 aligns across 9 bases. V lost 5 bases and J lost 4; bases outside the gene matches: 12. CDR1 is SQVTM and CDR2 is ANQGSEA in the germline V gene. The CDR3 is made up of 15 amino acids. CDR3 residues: CSVILTGGDEYEQYF. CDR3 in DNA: TGCAGCGTTATACTAACAGGGGGCGACGAGTACGAGCAGTACTTC.